Listed below are T cell receptor beta chains from one sample, sequenced in a study of tumor-infiltrating lymphocytes in oesophageal squamous cell carcinoma. MiXCR was run by TCRdb on the PCR reads, yielding one entry per CDR3 protein. The data contain under 20,000 distinct CDR3 sequences, 40% of them singletons. Material for sequencing was blood. These receptors all stem from a male donor with esophageal squamous cell carcinoma. Both conserved end residues are part of each CDR3. The order of the fields is J gene, D gene, clone size, V gene, CDR3 DNA, CDR3 protein. The D gene is left open where the match is weak. Expanded clones are given a class, and other clones once, few, many or no size at all.

>TRBJ1-2|-|many|TRBV6-1
TGTGCCAGCAGTGAAGCCAGCACAACCTATGGCTACACCTTC
CASSEASTTYGYTF
>TRBJ2-1|TRBD1|few|TRBV29-1
TGCAGCGTTGAAATGGGACAGGGCTATGAGCAGTTCTTC
CSVEMGQGYEQFF
>TRBJ1-5|-|many|TRBV7-9
TGTGCCAGCAGCCTATCAGGGGGCAATCAGCCCCAGCATTTT
CASSLSGGNQPQHF
>TRBJ2-2|-|few|TRBV7-6
TGTGCCAGCAGCCCGACGGGAACCGGGGAGCTGTTTTTT
CASSPTGTGELFF
>TRBJ2-1|-|few|TRBV10-3
TGTGCCATCAGTGGTACTCTAGCGCCGAGCTCCTACAATGAGCAGTTCTTC
CAISGTLAPSSYNEQFF
>TRBJ2-1|TRBD2|few|TRBV30
TGTGCCTGGAGTCCGCCTAGTGCGGGAGTGGGCGAGCAGTTCTTC
CAWSPPSAGVGEQFF
>TRBJ2-1|TRBD2|many|TRBV5-1
TGCGCCAGCAGCTTGTTAGCGGGATCATACAATGAGCAGTTCTTC
CASSLLAGSYNEQFF
>TRBJ2-2|-|-|TRBV7-8
TGTGCCAGCAGCTTAGACTCAGGGTCCCCCACCGGGGAGCTGTTTTTT
CASSLDSGSPTGELFF
>TRBJ2-7|TRBD1|-|TRBV7-6
TGTGCCAGCAGCTTCAACTCCGGGACAGGGAGCTCCTACGAGCAGTACTTC
CASSFNSGTGSSYEQYF
>TRBJ2-1|-|medium-sized|TRBV10-3
TGTGCCATCAGTGAGGGGGTAGATGAGCAGTTCTTC
CAISEGVDEQFF
>TRBJ1-2|TRBD1|-|TRBV12-3/TRBV12-4
TGTGCCAGCAGCCTTGGGACAGGGGAATTGGGCTATGGCTACACCTTC
CASSLGTGELGYGYTF
>TRBJ1-5|-|-|TRBV6-1
TGTGCCAGCAGTGAAGACGACAGGCGCAATCAGCCCCAGCATTTT
CASSEDDRRNQPQHF
>TRBJ2-6|TRBD1|few|TRBV25-1
TGTGCCAGCAGTGTTTCATCCCGGGACAGGGAGTTC
CASSVSSRDREF
>TRBJ2-3|TRBD1|many|TRBV5-1
TGCGCCAGCAGCCTGCCGGGACAGACCACAGATACGCAGTATTTT
CASSLPGQTTDTQYF
>TRBJ2-3|TRBD2|-|TRBV10-3
TGTGCCATCAGTGAGTCAGGACTAGTGGCCTCGGATACGCAGTATTTT
CAISESGLVASDTQYF
>TRBJ1-3|-|-|TRBV29-1
TGCAGCGTGAGGTATTCTGGAAACACCATATATTTT
CSVRYSGNTIYF
>TRBJ2-5|-|-|TRBV7-6
TGTGCCAGCAGCTTCGGGTACCAAGAGACCCAGTACTTC
CASSFGYQETQYF
>TRBJ2-5|-|many|TRBV10-3
TGTGCCATCAGTGAGTCTGGTCTCGAGACCCAGTACTTC
CAISESGLETQYF
>TRBJ2-6|-|once|TRBV5-3
TGTGCCAGCAGCCCCCGGTCTTCCCCCTGTGGGGCCAACGTCCTGACTTTC
CASSPRSSPCGANVLTF
>TRBJ1-4|-|-|TRBV6-2/TRBV6-3
TGTGCCAGCAGACTCTCCGGCGCCTCGTTGGTTGAGGAAAAACTGTTTTTT
CASRLSGASLVEEKLFF